This TCR beta chain was found in a study of cytomegalovirus exposure and HLA in healthy donors (dated by TCRdb to 2016 to 2017). For the study in its entirety: According to an earlier analysis of several hundred of the donors, 150 million to 200 million T cells yielded 100 million or so unique TCR beta sequences and around 300 Gb of sequence data. Of the roughly 400 genotyped donors, 75% to 85% were placed in the genetic ancestry cluster associated with self-reported Caucasian donors. Four to six DR-DQ haplotypes were handled as single units for association and clustering because linkage in the cohort was strong. A later genetic analysis used genome-wide SNP genotypes for about 60% of the roughly 700 donors, treating that subset as a discovery cohort. In an earlier analysis of 500 to 650 of the donors, high-throughput TCR beta sequencing was used to judge whether each TCR beta V gene segment behaved as functional or pseudogenic. Alongside the repertoire data, information on donor age, sex, ethnicity and CMV serostatus was compiled. An early release that covered about 600 HLA-typed donors contained approximately 300 gigabases of sequencing data and about 93 million unique TCR sequences. A later analysis re-analyzed previously published TCR beta repertoires from 500 to 700 donors and added high-resolution HLA genotyping to study TCR occurrence patterns. The number of typed donors differed by locus: about 620-630 for A, B, C, DRB1 and DQB1; some 540 for DQA1; fewer than 610 for DPA1; and roughly 490 for DPB1. In addition to the first cohort of 650 to 750 subjects, a separate validation cohort of 130 or so different subjects was used. The study was designed to test whether signatures of past pathogen exposure could be identified by cataloging public T cell receptors. Every repertoire in the discovery cohort had been generated on one and the same sequencing platform. The study profiled the T cell repertoires of around 700 subjects by immunosequencing and related them to cytomegalovirus serostatus. High-throughput TCR immunosequencing, statistical association of individual TCRs with disease status, and machine learning were combined to predict cytomegalovirus infection status. Rather than using new phenotypic data, the later analysis identified candidate immune exposures from TCR beta sequences and from how often those sequences occurred across donors. Both class I and class II loci were covered by HLA typing, at four-digit resolution. Across about 370 genotyped donors of the cohort, an average of about 240,000 unique TCR beta nucleotide sequences per donor were sequenced, and approximately 19% of those sequences were non-productive.

Libraries were made using the immunoSEQ multiplex PCR assay. The multiplex PCR relied on a mix of 60 forward primers for TCR Vbeta segments and 13 reverse primers for TCR Jbeta segments. Amplification of the CDR3 region of rearranged TCR beta genes was performed with a multiplex PCR assay on genomic DNA. On the Illumina HiSeq System, the amplified TCR beta libraries were sequenced as 87-base-pair reads. The study's own analysis went as follows. In a later analysis, about 80 million unique TCR beta chains were counted across the 500 to 850 repertoires, and approximately 11 million of these chains were shared by at least two donors. To remove PCR and sequencing errors, raw reads were error-corrected and collapsed into unique sequences using a nearest-neighbor algorithm that merged closely related sequences. Alignment of CDR3 sequences to IMGT reference sequences was used to assign V, D and J gene segments. For a sequence to be retained, a match of at least six nucleotides to both a V gene segment and a J gene segment was required. Rearrangements were classified as productive when the CDR3 lacked stop codons and remained in frame with V and J, and all other rearrangements were classified as non-productive. CDR3 was defined by IMGT convention, running from the second conserved V-encoded cysteine to the conserved J-encoded phenylalanine. Sequences without an unambiguous match to a single V gene segment were excluded from the earlier analysis of about 600 of the donors. An earlier analysis of some 500 of the donors classified V segments as functional when productive rearrangements were above 56.7% and as segregating when the standard deviation between donors was above 5%. To diagnose cytomegalovirus status from the catalog of TCR beta chain sequences, a statistical classification framework was built. In a later analysis, V and J genes were assigned by comparing TCR nucleotide sequences against IMGT/GENE-DB human TR gene sequences. In a later analysis, CDR3 sequences and most-parsimonious VDJ recombination scenarios were assigned using the TCRdist pipeline. In a later analysis, each TCR beta chain was defined by its CDR3 amino acid sequence together with its V-gene family, and reads without a unique V-gene family were excluded. A later analysis removed roughly 590 highly shared, low-generation-probability nucleotide sequences to deal with suspected cross-contamination and a sequencing artifact. In a later analysis, a clonal expansion index for each public chain was calculated from normalized within-repertoire ranks of inferred template counts. In a later analysis, generation probabilities were computed using a VDJ recombination model fitted to out-of-frame rearrangements, and the results were checked against IGoR. Hypergeometric tests were used in a later analysis to score TCR-TCR, TCR-HLA and TCR-CMV co-occurrence, with a repertoire-size bias correction applied to the TCR pairs. A later analysis estimated false discovery rates by permuting HLA or CMV assignments 20 times. A later analysis grouped co-occurring TCRs with DBSCAN, adding TCRdist sequence similarity when clustering within HLA-allele-positive subsets. Repertoires with fewer than 30,000 or more than 120,000 public chains were left out of co-occurrence clustering, as were about five repertoires with anomalous nucleotide sharing. This is the immuneACCESS table as TCRdb keeps it, with only in-frame sequences that have V and J called. A part of the clones is gone; compared with another copy, unresolved V genes explain less than half, and the rest is unexplained. V, J and clone size are those of that table, while D and trimming were read from the DNA. This sample is represented by 150,000 to 200,000 clones; roughly 80% of them were singletons. About 2% of the sample comes from the top ten.

The cohort consisted of approximately 670 healthy bone marrow donors. Cohort members were all nominally healthy when sampled, although unrecorded immune exposures were likely present. The donor tested CMV seronegative, placing the donor among the 350 to 400 seronegative members of the cohort. A peripheral blood sample was collected from each donor, and TCR beta sequencing was performed on peripheral blood mononuclear cells. Genomic DNA extraction from the blood cell samples was performed with the Qiagen DNeasy Blood Extraction Kit. This clone was recorded only once. No antigen is known for it. No base quality values were provided; no much bigger clone lies one nucleotide off. Broad study findings and their caveats: Compared with equally common non-associated chains, HLA-associated TCR beta chains in a later analysis were more clonally expanded and had lower generation probabilities. A later analysis reported that several top co-occurrence clusters appeared linked to parvovirus B19, influenza, CMV and Epstein-Barr virus. Because HLA typing was unavailable for some donors at each locus, only the typed subset was used in association tests. In vitro tests confirmed that a few of the cytomegalovirus-associated TCR beta chains recognize cytomegalovirus antigens. This cohort had only TCR beta chains sequenced, and the lack of alpha or paired-chain data limited which features could be detected. Strong co-occurrence of HLA alleles, especially DR and DQ, made assigning TCR associations to individual alleles difficult. Linkage disequilibrium might explain the correlated functional status among segregating V segments, but an unknown experimental factor could not be ruled out. Cytomegalovirus status was reported to be diagnosed by the classifier with high specificity and sensitivity in both the original and validation cohorts. The earlier analysis of nearly 600 of the donors excluded over 15 rarely observed V segments, including chromosome 9 orphons, because counts were too low. In a later analysis, most CMV-associated TCR beta chains were found to appear HLA-restricted, with HLA associations seemingly driven largely by CMV exposure. A group of highly shared sequence variants was considered likely to be a technical artifact of the sequencing pipeline. In the study, approximately 150 TCR beta chains were listed as associated with cytomegalovirus. Roughly uniform sequencing depth across donors was assumed in presence/absence analyses, although this assumption may not hold. The authors suggested that the approach could potentially be extended to other disease states and immunological phenotypes. For the cohort, immune exposure information was limited to CMV serostatus. V-gene and J-gene trimming of TCR beta chains was associated with a missense DCLRE1C variant in a later genetic analysis, and the association was replicated in an independent cohort. At a false discovery rate of 0.05, a later analysis linked 16,951 TCR beta sequences to specific HLA alleles. A later genetic analysis reported fewer N-insertions in productive TCRs among donors in an Asian-associated ancestry cluster than the roughly 700-donor mean. A further reported finding was that TCR beta sequences accurately predicted the HLA-A and HLA-B alleles for most subjects in the first cohort. According to a later analysis, TCR association rates differed among HLA loci, with DRB1 alleles showing the most associated TCRs and HLA-C alleles showing the fewest. While some public TCRs were present in many individuals, most TCR sequences turned up only very rarely across donors. An earlier analysis of approximately 530 of the donors showed that most TCR beta V segments appeared in productive rearrangements either about 87% or about 30% of the time, which broadly matched IMGT annotations.

This sequence originates from a female donor in good health and CMV-seronegative. The sequencing input was PBMCs.

The bases are TGTGCCACCAGCAGAGGTGTTGGGACAGGGCAGAATGAGCAGTTCTTC. Translated, this gives CATSRGVGTGQNEQFF. The chain couples TRBV15 to TRBJ2-1; 9 bases in the middle match TRBD1. From V the trimming removes 1 base and from J it removes 7 bases, while the gene matches leave 8 bases of the junction unaccounted for. The CDR3 starts with the cysteine, ends with the phenylalanine, and has 16 residues. The sequence is cut down to CDR3 DNA, 48 bases in frame from base 1. CDR1 and CDR2, looked up from the germline V gene (reference sequence), are LNHNV and YYDKDF.